This entry describes one T cell receptor beta chain. It has no known antigen specificity. One base away there is no much larger clone; base qualities are not given. The instrument was an Illumina HiSeq 2500. Quantitative 5'-RACE with molecular barcodes was used to prepare TCR beta libraries. Regarding the original processing steps: A new computational method based on a probabilistic model of VDJ rearrangement was used to identify disease-linked TCR variants. In TCRdb, the public reads were trimmed at Q25 with fastp and aligned with MiXCR, with productive beta chains retained. Identical CDR3 protein sequences are pooled into one entry, listed with their most common genes and DNA. These V and J calls rely on TCRdb rather than the paper's analysis. In all, the sample holds 150,000 to 200,000 distinct CDR3 sequences, and around a tenth of those were seen once. The ten largest clones capture about 28% of the sample.

The cysteine opens and the phenylalanine closes a CDR3 of 15 amino acids. Kept here is only the CDR3 DNA, which spans 45 bases and is read in frame from base 1. V trim: 3 bases; J trim: 0 bases; unmatched bases: 3. The germline V gene specifies SGHRS as CDR1 and YFSETQ as CDR2. The data stem from a study of CD8 T cells in ankylosing spondylitis (dated by TCRdb to the late 2010s). Describing the broader study: T cell receptor beta repertoires were profiled in healthy donors and ankylosing spondylitis patients so that disease-linked TCR variants could be found. The full study cohort comprised 25 or so ankylosing spondylitis patients and 110 or so healthy donors. Samples of peripheral blood were taken, and for ankylosing spondylitis patients, synovial fluid was collected as well. The study at large found these results: The disease-linked clones showed a CD8+ phenotype and occurred at relatively low frequencies in peripheral blood. Significant enrichment of the disease-linked clones was reported in matched synovial fluid samples from ankylosing spondylitis patients. Some motif variants had previously been reported in the synovial fluid and blood of reactive arthritis patients, which suggests shared mechanisms of disease initiation. A TCR beta motif of about 8 highly homologous amino acid variants appeared characteristic of blood from ankylosing spondylitis patients.

This sequence uses TRBV5-1 and TRBJ2-1; the junction holds 7 bases that match TRBD1. Sequencing was performed on blood, either unsorted or a sorted T cell fraction (not recorded which). The receptor's source is a male donor with ankylosing spondylitis or in good health (not recorded which). The bases are TGCGCCAGCAGCTCCGGGACAGTCTCCTACAATGAGCAGTTCTTC. Its product reads: CASSSGTVSYNEQFF.